Below, one T cell receptor beta chain is given with its context. This record belongs to a study of blood T cells in healthy people across ages. V lost 4 bases to trimming and J lost 2 bases, with 13 bases between them. The CDR3 loop spans 14 amino acids. Germline CDR1 and CDR2: SQVTM and ANQGSEA. A second 7 to 11 cycle PCR used barcoded and J-beta primers. TCRdb used MiXCR to reprocess the 5' RACE reads, holding one entry per CDR3 protein. Of 1.5 million to 2 million distinct CDR3 sequences listed, about 49% are singletons. This TCR was recovered from a woman between 40 and 50 years old in good health. Sample: blood. The chain links TRBV29-1 to TRBJ2-3; D assignment may be TRBD1 or TRBD2 (6 bases each). The CDR3 region is CSVGRGTDTDTQYF. The CDR3 bases are TGCAGCGTTGGAAGGGGGACTGACACAGATACGCAGTATTTT.